This T cell receptor (beta chain) was found in a study of blood T cell repertoires in COVID-19. Study at large: From the United States, Italy and Spain came samples of acute and convalescent COVID-19. PBMCs, B-cell-depleted T cells, or T cells were the source of the cDNA or gDNA that made up the material.

In the original analysis: Estimates of nucleated cell counts were drawn from the amplification of reference gene primers. Profiled with immunoSEQ multiplex PCR; TCRdb holds only in-frame clones, not every one. For V, J and clone size, that table is used; D and trimming come from the DNA. The table records approximately 290,000 clones, about 88% of them present only once. The CDR3 is made up of 19 amino acids. Germline CDR1 LNHDA, CDR2 SQIVND (reference sequence). V was clipped by 3 bases and J by 0 bases; unmatched bases: 9. In its sample, this clone was seen once. The sequence was collected from a woman aged 60-75 years with acute or convalescent COVID-19. The rearrangement joins TRBV19 to TRBJ2-1, with TRBD2 identical over 12 bases. Material for sequencing was peripheral blood. The CDR3 region is CASSIRRLAGVDSYNEQFF. The CDR3 region has the DNA TGTGCCAGTAGTATTAGGAGACTAGCGGGGGTTGACTCCTACAATGAGCAGTTCTTC.